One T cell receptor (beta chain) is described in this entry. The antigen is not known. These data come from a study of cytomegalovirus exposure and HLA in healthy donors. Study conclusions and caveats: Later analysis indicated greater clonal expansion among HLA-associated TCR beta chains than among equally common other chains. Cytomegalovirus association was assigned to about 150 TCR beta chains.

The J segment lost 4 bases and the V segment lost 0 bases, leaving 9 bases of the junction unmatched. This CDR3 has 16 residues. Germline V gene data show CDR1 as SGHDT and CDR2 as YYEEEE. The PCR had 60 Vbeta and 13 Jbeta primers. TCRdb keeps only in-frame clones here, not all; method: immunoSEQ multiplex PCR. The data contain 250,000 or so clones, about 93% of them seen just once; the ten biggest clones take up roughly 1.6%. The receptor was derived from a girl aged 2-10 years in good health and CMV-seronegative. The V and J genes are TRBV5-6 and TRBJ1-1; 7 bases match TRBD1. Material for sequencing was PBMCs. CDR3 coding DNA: TGTGCCAGCAGCTTGGATGGCAGGGGGTTGATCACTGAAGCTTTCTTT. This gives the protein CASSLDGRGLITEAFF.